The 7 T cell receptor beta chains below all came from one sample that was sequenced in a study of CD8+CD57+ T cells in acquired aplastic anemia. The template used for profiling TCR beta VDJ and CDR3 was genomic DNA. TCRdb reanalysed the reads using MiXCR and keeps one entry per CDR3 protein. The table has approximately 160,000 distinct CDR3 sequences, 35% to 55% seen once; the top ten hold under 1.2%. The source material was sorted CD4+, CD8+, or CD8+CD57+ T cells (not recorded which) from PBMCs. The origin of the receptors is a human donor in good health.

DNA for the CDR3: TGTGCCAGCAGGTATTACACTGAAGCTTTCTTT. This translates into CASRYYTEAFF. This chain uses TRBV2 with TRBJ1-1; no reliable D call. Looked up from germline, CDR1 is SNHLY and CDR2 is FYNNEI. Trimming pared 6 bases from V and 3 bases from J, leaving 5 bases between. The CDR3 totals 11 residues. Full variable domain (rest looked up from reference TRBV2 and TRBJ1-1): EPEVTQTPSHQVTQMGQEVILRCVPISNHLYFYWYRQILGQKVEFLVSFYNNEISEKSEIFDDQFSVERPDGSNFTLKIRSTKLEDSAMYFCASRYYTEAFFGQGTRLTVV.

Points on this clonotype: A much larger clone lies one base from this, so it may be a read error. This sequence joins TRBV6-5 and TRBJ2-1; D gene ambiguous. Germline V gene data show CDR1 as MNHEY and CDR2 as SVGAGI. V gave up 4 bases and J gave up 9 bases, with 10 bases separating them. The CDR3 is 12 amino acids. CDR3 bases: TGTGCCAGCAGTTTTCAGTGGATTGAGCAGTTCTTC. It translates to CASSFQWIEQFF.

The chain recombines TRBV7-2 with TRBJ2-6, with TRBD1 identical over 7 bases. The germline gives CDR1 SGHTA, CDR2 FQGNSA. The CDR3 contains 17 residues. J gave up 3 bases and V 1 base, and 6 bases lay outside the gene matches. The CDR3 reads CASSLEGAGGGANVLTF. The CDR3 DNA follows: TGTGCCAGCAGCTTAGAGGGGGCAGGAGGTGGGGCCAACGTCCTGACTTTC.

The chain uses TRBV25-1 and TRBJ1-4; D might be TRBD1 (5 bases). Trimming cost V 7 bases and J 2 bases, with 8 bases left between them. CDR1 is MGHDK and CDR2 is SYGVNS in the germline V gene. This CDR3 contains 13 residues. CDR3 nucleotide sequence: TGTGCCAGCACAGGGACGACTAATGAAAAACTGTTTTTT. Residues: CASTGTTNEKLFF. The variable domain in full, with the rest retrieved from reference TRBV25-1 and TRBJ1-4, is EADIYQTPRYLVIGTGKKITLECSQTMGHDKMYWYQQDPGMELHLIHYSYGVNSTEKGDLSSESTVSRIRTEHFPLTLESARPSHTSQYLCASTGTTNEKLFFGSGTQLSVL.

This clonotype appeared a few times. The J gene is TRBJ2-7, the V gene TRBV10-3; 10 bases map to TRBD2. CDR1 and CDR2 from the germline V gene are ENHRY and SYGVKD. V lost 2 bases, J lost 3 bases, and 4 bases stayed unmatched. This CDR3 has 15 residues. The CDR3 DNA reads TGTGCCATCAGTGAGCCTTGGACTAGCGGCTACGAGCAGTACTTC. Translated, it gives CAISEPWTSGYEQYF.

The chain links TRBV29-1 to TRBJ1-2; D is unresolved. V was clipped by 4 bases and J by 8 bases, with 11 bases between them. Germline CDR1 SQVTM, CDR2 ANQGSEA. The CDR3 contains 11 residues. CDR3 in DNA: TGCAGCGTTGTCTCCCTAGGGGGCTACACCTTC. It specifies CSVVSLGGYTF.

This CDR3 reads CSVLSGGDNEQFF. The CDR3 DNA is TGCAGCGTTCTTAGCGGGGGGGACAATGAGCAGTTCTTC. V and J are TRBV29-1 and TRBJ2-1, with 11 bases matching TRBD2. Germline CDR1 reads SQVTM; CDR2 reads ANQGSEA. V shed 5 bases, J shed 5 bases, and the junction held 2 bases outside the gene matches. The CDR3 loop spans 13 amino acids.